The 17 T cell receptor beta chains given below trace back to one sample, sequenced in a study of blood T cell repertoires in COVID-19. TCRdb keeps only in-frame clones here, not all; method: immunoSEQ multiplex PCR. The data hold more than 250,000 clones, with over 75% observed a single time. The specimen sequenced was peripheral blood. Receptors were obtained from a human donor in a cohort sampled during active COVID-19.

The CDR3 DNA reads as TGTGCCAGCAGTTTATTGGTCGGGAGCTCCTACGAGCAGTACTTC. As protein: CASSLLVGSSYEQYF. The V and J genes are TRBV28 and TRBJ2-7; TRBD2 might be the D (6 bases). V lost 1 base to trimming and J lost 0 bases, with 10 bases between them. This CDR3 region has 15 residues. Germline V lookup: CDR1 MDHEN, CDR2 SYDVKM.

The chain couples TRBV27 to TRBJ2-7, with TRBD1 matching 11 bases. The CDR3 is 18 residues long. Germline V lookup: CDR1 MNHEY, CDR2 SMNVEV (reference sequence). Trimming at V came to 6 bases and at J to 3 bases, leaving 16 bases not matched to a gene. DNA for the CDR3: TGTGCCAGCAGCCAACCTTTCAACCGGGACAGGGGGATCTACGAGCAGTACTTC. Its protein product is CASSQPFNRDRGIYEQYF.

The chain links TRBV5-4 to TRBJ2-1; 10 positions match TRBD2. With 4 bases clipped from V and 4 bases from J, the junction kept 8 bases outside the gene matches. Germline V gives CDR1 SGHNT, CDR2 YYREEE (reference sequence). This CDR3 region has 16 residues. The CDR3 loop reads CASSADLAGGYNEQFF. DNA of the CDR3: TGTGCCAGCAGCGCCGATTTAGCGGGGGGATACAATGAGCAGTTCTTC.

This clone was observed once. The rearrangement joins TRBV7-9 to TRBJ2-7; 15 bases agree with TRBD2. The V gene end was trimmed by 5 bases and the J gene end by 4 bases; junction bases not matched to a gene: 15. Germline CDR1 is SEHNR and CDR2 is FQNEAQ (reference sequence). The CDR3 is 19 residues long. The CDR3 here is CASSASPGLAGGFLYEQYF. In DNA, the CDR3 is TGTGCCAGCAGCGCGAGCCCGGGACTAGCGGGAGGTTTCCTTTACGAGCAGTACTTC.

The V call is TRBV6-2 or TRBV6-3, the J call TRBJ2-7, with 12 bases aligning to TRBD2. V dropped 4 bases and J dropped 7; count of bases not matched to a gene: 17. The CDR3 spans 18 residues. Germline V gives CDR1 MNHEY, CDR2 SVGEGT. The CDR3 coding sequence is TGTGCCAGCAGTTCCTCTCGACTAGCGGGGGAACTACGTTGGGAGCAGTACTTC. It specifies CASSSSRLAGELRWEQYF.

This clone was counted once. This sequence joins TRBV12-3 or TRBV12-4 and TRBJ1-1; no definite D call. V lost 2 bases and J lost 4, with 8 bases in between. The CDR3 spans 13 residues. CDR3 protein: CASSLISGTEAFF. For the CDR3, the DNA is TGTGCCAGCAGTTTAATCTCGGGCACTGAAGCTTTCTTT.

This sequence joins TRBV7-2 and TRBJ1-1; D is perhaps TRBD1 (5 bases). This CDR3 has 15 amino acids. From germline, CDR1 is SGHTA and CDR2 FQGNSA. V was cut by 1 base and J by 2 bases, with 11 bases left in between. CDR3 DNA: TGTGCCAGCAGCTTAGGGGGCGCCGGCAACACTGAAGCTTTCTTT. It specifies CASSLGGAGNTEAFF.

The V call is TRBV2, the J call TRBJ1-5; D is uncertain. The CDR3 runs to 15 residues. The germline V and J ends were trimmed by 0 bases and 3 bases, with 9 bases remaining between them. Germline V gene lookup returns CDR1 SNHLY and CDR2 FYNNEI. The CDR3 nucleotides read TGTGCCAGCAGTGAAGCGCTACAGCTCAATCAGCCCCAGCATTTT. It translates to CASSEALQLNQPQHF.

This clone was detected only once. The CDR3 reads CASSQVDGGEDYGYTF. DNA of the CDR3: TGCGCCAGCAGCCAAGTGGATGGGGGGGAGGACTATGGCTACACCTTC. The chain joins TRBV4-1 to TRBJ1-2; D is possibly TRBD1 (5 bases). V lost 1 base and J 3 bases, leaving 15 bases between the germline ends. The length of the CDR3 is 16 residues. The germline V gene has CDR1 MGHRA and CDR2 YSYEKL.

The CDR3 DNA reads as TGCGCCAGCAGCTCTTCGCCTACTAGCGGGATTCAAGAGACCCAGTACTTC. Its translation is CASSSSPTSGIQETQYF. The V call is TRBV5-1, the J call TRBJ2-5; 10 bases are a match to TRBD2. Germline values: CDR1 SGHRS, CDR2 YFSETQ. This CDR3 contains 17 residues. Trimming removed 3 bases from V and 2 bases from J; junction bases left unmatched: 10.

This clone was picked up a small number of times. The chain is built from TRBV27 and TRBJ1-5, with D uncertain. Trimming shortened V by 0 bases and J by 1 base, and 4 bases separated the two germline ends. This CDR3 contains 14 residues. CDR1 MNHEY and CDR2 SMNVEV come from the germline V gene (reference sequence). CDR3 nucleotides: TGTGCCAGCAGTTTATCCGGGAGCAATCAGCCCCAGCATTTT. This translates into CASSLSGSNQPQHF.

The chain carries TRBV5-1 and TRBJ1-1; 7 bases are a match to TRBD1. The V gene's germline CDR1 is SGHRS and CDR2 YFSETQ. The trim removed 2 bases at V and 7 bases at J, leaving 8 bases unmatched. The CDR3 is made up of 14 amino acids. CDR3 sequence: CASSLAGRGNEAFF. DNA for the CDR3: TGCGCCAGCAGCTTAGCGGGCAGGGGGAATGAAGCTTTCTTT.

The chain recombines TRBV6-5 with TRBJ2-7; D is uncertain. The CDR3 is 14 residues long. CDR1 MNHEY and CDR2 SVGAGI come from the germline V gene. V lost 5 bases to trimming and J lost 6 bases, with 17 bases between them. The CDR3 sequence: CASSPQDWFLEQYF. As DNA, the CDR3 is TGTGCCAGCAGTCCACAAGACTGGTTCCTCGAGCAGTACTTC.

The CDR3 sequence is CASSLVDSSGGPNTQYF. The CDR3, as DNA: TGTGCCAGCAGCTTAGTGGATTCTAGCGGGGGGCCTAATACGCAGTATTTT. The chain recombines TRBV7-6 with TRBJ2-3; 11 bases map to TRBD2. This CDR3 spans 17 amino acids. Germline CDR1 and CDR2: SGHVS and FNYEAQ. J lost 7 bases, V lost 1 base, and 10 bases had no gene match.

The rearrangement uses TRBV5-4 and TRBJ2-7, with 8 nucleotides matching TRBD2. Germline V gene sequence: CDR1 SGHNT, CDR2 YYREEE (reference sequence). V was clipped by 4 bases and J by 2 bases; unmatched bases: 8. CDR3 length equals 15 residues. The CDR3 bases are TGTGCCAGCAGCACCGGGGGGGAGGGGACCTACGAGCAGTACTTC. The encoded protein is CASSTGGEGTYEQYF.

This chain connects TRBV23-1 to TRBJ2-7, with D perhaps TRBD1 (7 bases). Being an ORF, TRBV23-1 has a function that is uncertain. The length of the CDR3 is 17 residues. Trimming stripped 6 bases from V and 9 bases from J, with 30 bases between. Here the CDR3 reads CASSGGLGPGSTGAQYF. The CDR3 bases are TGCGCCAGCAGCGGAGGGTTGGGACCCGGATCCACAGGGGCGCAGTACTTC.

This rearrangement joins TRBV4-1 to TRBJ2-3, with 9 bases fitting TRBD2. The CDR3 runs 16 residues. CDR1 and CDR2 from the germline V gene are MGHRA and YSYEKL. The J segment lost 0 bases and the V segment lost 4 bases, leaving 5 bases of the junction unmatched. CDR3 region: CASSLLAGTSTDTQYF. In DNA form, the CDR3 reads TGCGCCAGCAGCCTCCTAGCGGGGACTAGCACAGATACGCAGTATTTT.